Listed here are 27 T cell receptor beta chains from one sample, sequenced in a study of cytomegalovirus exposure and HLA in healthy donors. The PCR employed 60 Vbeta primers together with 13 Jbeta primers. Produced via immunoSEQ multiplex PCR; TCRdb's table is partial and in-frame only. This sample has some 130,000 clones, with 80% found just once. Sequences were obtained from PBMCs. Every receptor here comes from a male donor in good health and CMV-seronegative.

This clone was counted only a few times. This rearrangement joins TRBV6-4 to TRBJ1-6; D is possibly TRBD1 (5 bases). Germline CDR1 MRHNA, CDR2 SNTAGT. This CDR3 has 14 residues. V was clipped by 0 bases and J by 6 bases, with 6 bases between them. The CDR3 region is CASSDSGANSPLHF. Written as DNA, the CDR3 is TGTGCCAGCAGTGACTCAGGGGCTAATTCACCCCTCCACTTT.

This chain uses TRBV19 with TRBJ2-6; TRBD1 matches 7 bases. From germline, CDR1 is LNHDA and CDR2 SQIVND (reference sequence). This CDR3 region has 17 residues. The V gene end was trimmed by 5 bases and the J gene end by 1 base; junction bases not matched to a gene: 8. The CDR3 spells CASSLMTGKSGANVLTF. The CDR3 bases are TGTGCCAGTAGTCTCATGACAGGGAAGTCTGGGGCCAACGTCCTGACTTTC.

This chain connects TRBV30 to TRBJ1-2; 11 nucleotides line up with TRBD1. V shed 2 bases and J 4 bases; nucleotides not matched to a gene: 6. The CDR3 consists of 15 residues. Germline CDR1 is GTSNPN and CDR2 is SVGIG (reference sequence). CDR3 sequence reads: CAWSYGTGGTYGYTF. The DNA of the CDR3 is TGTGCCTGGAGTTACGGGACAGGGGGTACCTATGGCTACACCTTC.

This clone was counted a few times. The chain recombines TRBV6-1 with TRBJ2-3; no definite D call. This CDR3 spans 14 amino acids. CDR1 is MNHNS and CDR2 is SASEGT in the germline V gene. V lost 3 bases, J lost 4 bases, and 11 bases lay in between. The DNA of the CDR3 is TGTGCCAGCAGTGACCCTTTCCGCGCAGATACGCAGTATTTT. It specifies CASSDPFRADTQYF.

This clone appeared a single time. CDR3 loop: CASSVEGTDTQYF. The DNA of the CDR3 is TGTGCCAGCAGCGTTGAGGGTACAGATACGCAGTATTTT. The genes are TRBV9 and TRBJ2-3; D possibly corresponds to TRBD2 (5 bases). The CDR3 is made up of 13 amino acids. CDR1 is SGDLS, CDR2 YYNGEE, per germline. Trimming left V 2 bases short and J 3 bases short, with 7 bases between.

The chain carries TRBV5-5 and TRBJ1-2; a weak D match, TRBD1 (6 bases). V was cut by 0 bases and J by 9 bases, with 15 bases left in between. Germline loops: CDR1 SGHKS, CDR2 YYEKEE (reference sequence). The CDR3 is made up of 14 amino acids. The CDR3 nucleotides read TGTGCCAGCAGCTTGGACCCAGGGGTGAAGAGCTACACCTTC. Amino acids: CASSLDPGVKSYTF.

The V gene is TRBV7-9, the J gene TRBJ1-2; 7 nucleotides agree with TRBD1. The trim removed 3 bases at V and 8 bases at J, leaving 15 bases unmatched. Per the germline V gene, CDR1 is SEHNR and CDR2 is FQNEAQ (reference sequence). The CDR3 is 16 amino acids. The CDR3 reads CASSFLKNPTGTGYTF. The CDR3 nucleotides are TGTGCCAGCAGCTTTCTAAAGAATCCGACAGGGACGGGCTACACCTTC.

The chain recombines TRBV28 with TRBJ1-2; D is unclear. The CDR3 totals 15 residues. Trimming shortened V by 6 bases and J by 1 base, and 15 bases separated the two germline ends. Germline assignment: CDR1 MDHEN and CDR2 SYDVKM. CDR3: CASSQTPSFNYGYTF. CDR3 DNA: TGTGCCAGCAGCCAAACCCCCAGTTTTAACTATGGCTACACCTTC.

V is TRBV19 and J is TRBJ2-7; D possibly corresponds to TRBD1 (5 bases). Germline V gene data show CDR1 as LNHDA and CDR2 as SQIVND (reference sequence). The CDR3 contains 14 residues. The V and J ends lost 5 bases and 0 bases respectively, with 11 bases between them. The CDR3 region is CASSYDRTSYEQYF. CDR3 coding DNA: TGTGCCAGTAGTTATGACAGAACCTCCTACGAGCAGTACTTC.

This clone was seen a single time. The gene calls are TRBV30 and TRBJ1-1; no clear D gene. Germline V gene data show CDR1 as GTSNPN and CDR2 as SVGIG (reference sequence). The CDR3 is made up of 13 amino acids. V lost 4 bases to trimming and J lost 2 bases, with 11 bases between them. The CDR3: CAWIRRANTEAFF. In nucleotides, the CDR3 is TGTGCCTGGATTCGGCGGGCTAACACTGAAGCTTTCTTT. Using reference TRBV30 and TRBJ1-1 for the parts outside the CDR3, the full variable domain is SQTIHQWPATLVQPVGSPLSLECTVEGTSNPNLYWYRQAAGRGLQLLFYSVGIGQISSEVPQNLSASRPQDRQFILSSKKLLLSDSGFYLCAWIRRANTEAFFGQGTRLTVV.

CDR3 sequence reads: CASKPTGGVETEAFF. DNA of the CDR3: TGTGCCAGCAAACCGACAGGGGGTGTGGAAACTGAAGCTTTCTTT. This chain links TRBV28 with TRBJ1-1, with 9 nucleotides matching TRBD1. Germline V gene lookup returns CDR1 MDHEN and CDR2 SYDVKM. This CDR3 has 15 amino acids. With 7 bases clipped from V and 5 bases from J, the junction kept 11 bases outside the gene matches.

The J gene is TRBJ1-2, the V gene TRBV30; 9 positions match TRBD1. The germline V gene has CDR1 GTSNPN and CDR2 SVGIG (reference sequence). CDR3 length: 15 residues. Trimming removed 3 bases from V and 6 bases from J; junction bases left unmatched: 11. CDR3 sequence: CAWSGDLRDRDGYTF. CDR3 nucleotides: TGTGCCTGGAGCGGTGACCTCCGGGACAGGGATGGCTACACCTTC.

This rearrangement joins TRBV6-1 to TRBJ2-3, with 7 positions matching TRBD2. This CDR3 region has 17 residues. From germline, CDR1 is MNHNS and CDR2 SASEGT. V was clipped by 2 bases and J by 9 bases; unmatched bases: 17. The CDR3 coding sequence is TGTGCCAGCAGTGAACAATCCCGTAGCGGGTGGGGGAAAACGCAGTATTTT. Residues: CASSEQSRSGWGKTQYF.

The V gene is TRBV5-1, the J gene TRBJ1-2, with 7 bases lining up with TRBD1. The V gene end was trimmed by 0 bases and the J gene end by 6 bases; junction bases not matched to a gene: 11. The CDR3 is made up of 16 amino acids. Germline V gene lookup returns CDR1 SGHRS and CDR2 YFSETQ. The CDR3 sequence: CASSLVSGGRGDGYTF. In nucleotides, the CDR3 is TGCGCCAGCAGCTTGGTGTCAGGGGGAAGAGGAGATGGCTACACCTTC. The variable domain in full, with the rest retrieved from reference TRBV5-1 and TRBJ1-2, is KAGVTQTPRYLIKTRGQQVTLSCSPISGHRSVSWYQQTPGQGLQFLFEYFSETQRNKGNFPGRFSGRQFSNSRSEMNVSTLELGDSALYLCASSLVSGGRGDGYTFGSGTRLTVV.

The genes are TRBV30 and TRBJ2-3, with D possibly being TRBD2 (5 bases). Between the trimmed V and J ends, which lost 1 base and 1 base, there was a span of 9 bases. Germline values: CDR1 GTSNPN, CDR2 SVGIG (reference sequence). This CDR3 spans 14 amino acids. The CDR3 loop is CAWSGRARTDTQYF. The CDR3 nucleotides are TGTGCCTGGAGTGGGCGGGCTCGCACAGATACGCAGTATTTT.

V and J are TRBV15 and TRBJ2-7, with no clear D. The CDR3 extends over 14 amino acids. CDR1 LNHNV and CDR2 YYDKDF come from the germline V gene (reference sequence). With 5 bases removed from V and 1 base from J, the gap between germline ends came to 12 bases. CDR3 sequence: CATSASSESYEQYF. The CDR3 nucleotides are TGTGCCACCAGCGCAAGCTCGGAGTCCTACGAGCAGTACTTC.

The V and J genes are TRBV10-3 and TRBJ1-5; D uncertain. The V gene lost 0 bases and the J gene lost 6 bases, with 12 bases spanning the gap. Germline-derived CDR1 and CDR2 are ENHRY and SYGVKD. The CDR3 consists of 15 residues. The CDR3 DNA reads as TGTGCCATCAGTGAGTCGAGCGGCGGGGTTCAGCCCCAGCATTTT. Its protein is CAISESSGGVQPQHF.

As concerns this clone: Relative to the germline gene, one junction end is altered; a read error may explain this. V is TRBV2 and J is TRBJ2-3, with D maybe TRBD2 (5 bases). The length of the CDR3 is 13 residues. The germline gives CDR1 SNHLY, CDR2 FYNNEI. The CDR3 coding sequence is TGTGCCAGCAGGGAGACTACCCCAGACACGCAGTATTTT. It encodes CASRETTPDTQYF.

The V gene is TRBV10-2, the J gene TRBJ1-1; 9 nucleotides match TRBD1. The germline gives CDR1 WSHSY, CDR2 SAAADI. V trimming: 5 bases; J trimming: 4 bases; junction bases outside the gene matches: 8. The CDR3 spans 15 residues. CDR3 coding DNA: TGCGCCAGCAGTAAATCGACAGGGGGAGGCACTGAAGCTTTCTTT. Encoded protein: CASSKSTGGGTEAFF.

The rearrangement uses TRBV6-4 and TRBJ1-4; a possible D gene is TRBD1 (5 bases). Trimming removed 2 bases at V and 4 bases at J, with 20 bases between. Germline assignment: CDR1 MRHNA and CDR2 SNTAGT. The CDR3 is 18 residues long. The CDR3 bases are TGTGCCAGCAGTGACCGAAGCAGGGCGCAGGCCGATAATGAAAAACTGTTTTTT. Amino acid sequence: CASSDRSRAQADNEKLFF.

This chain uses TRBV6-5 with TRBJ1-2; 12 bases are shared with TRBD1. CDR3 length: 13 amino acids. Germline-derived CDR1 and CDR2 are MNHEY and SVGAGI. V trimming: 6 bases; J trimming: 6 bases; junction bases outside the gene matches: 2. In DNA, the CDR3 is TGTGCCAGCAGGGGACAGGGGGCAGATGGCTACACCTTC. As protein: CASRGQGADGYTF.

This chain connects TRBV5-4 to TRBJ2-5; D may be TRBD2 (5 bases). The end of the DNA aligns better with TRBJ2-7, so the J call may be wrong. The length of the CDR3 is 15 residues. Germline V CDR1 and CDR2: SGHNT, YYREEE (reference sequence). CDR3 loop: CASSSGGQTTYEQYF. CDR3 in DNA: TGTGCCAGCAGCTCCGGTGGGCAGACTACCTACGAGCAGTACTTC.

This chain links TRBV7-2 with TRBJ1-3; D is unresolved. The germline CDR1 and CDR2 sequences are SGHTA and FQGNSA. The ends were cut back, 5 bases at V and 0 bases at J, with 11 bases in the middle. The CDR3 is 15 amino acids. The CDR3 sequence: CASSKDSGSGNTIYF. The DNA for the CDR3 is TGTGCCAGCAGCAAGGACTCAGGCTCTGGAAACACCATATATTTT.

Points on this clone: Sequence at one end of the junction differs from germline and may be a read error. V gene TRBV28 combines with J gene TRBJ2-4; tentative D call: TRBD2 (6 bases). The CDR3 runs 15 residues. CDR1 MDHEN and CDR2 SYDVKM come from the germline V gene. The CDR3 loop is CASTQVGEAKNSQYF. The CDR3 DNA reads as TGTGCCAGCACCCAGGTGGGGGAGGCCAAAAACAGTCAGTACTTC.

The chain is built from TRBV7-2 and TRBJ2-1, with a tentative D call TRBD2 (5 bases). Germline V CDR1 and CDR2: SGHTA, FQGNSA. Trimming cost V 8 bases and J 7 bases, with 9 bases left between them. The CDR3 totals 11 residues. Written as DNA, the CDR3 is TGTGCCAGCGGGAGAGGGAATGAGCAGTTCTTC. This translates into CASGRGNEQFF.

V gene TRBV9 combines with J gene TRBJ2-5; 13 bases align to TRBD2. Trimming at V came to 0 bases and at J to 3 bases, leaving 5 bases not matched to a gene. CDR1 SGDLS and CDR2 YYNGEE come from the germline V gene. This CDR3 has 17 amino acids. CDR3 sequence reads: CASSVAPGTSGEETQYF. The CDR3 DNA reads TGTGCCAGCAGCGTAGCGCCTGGGACTAGCGGGGAAGAGACCCAGTACTTC.

This clone appeared a few times. This chain connects TRBV5-4 to TRBJ2-3, with 9 bases matching TRBD1. The V and J ends lost 4 bases and 9 bases, in that order; junction bases with no gene match: 15. The CDR3 is made up of 16 amino acids. The germline gives CDR1 SGHNT, CDR2 YYREEE (reference sequence). CDR3 sequence (DNA): TGTGCCAGCAGCCCCCTCGGGACAGGGCCTACGGGGACGCAGTATTTT. Translated: CASSPLGTGPTGTQYF.